One TCR beta chain is described in this entry. This entry belongs to a study of blood T cell repertoires in COVID-19. Whole-study context: Sites across the United States, Italy and Spain contributed samples from acute and convalescent COVID-19.

As processed by the authors: Amplified reference gene primers provided the basis for estimating nucleated cell counts. The assay was immunoSEQ multiplex PCR, and TCRdb's table has in-frame clones only and misses some. Clone size and V and J calls were adopted from that table, with D and trimming inferred from the DNA. The sample lists about 160,000 clones; 70% to 80% were seen once. The ends were cut back, 3 bases at V and 4 bases at J, with 12 bases in the middle. Germline CDR1 LNHDA, CDR2 SQIVND (reference sequence). This CDR3 spans 14 amino acids. The clonotype comes from a man in his sixties with acute or convalescent COVID-19. The specimen sequenced was peripheral blood. This chain uses TRBV19 with TRBJ1-1; weak D call: TRBD1 (5 bases). CDR3 bases: TGTGCCAGTAGTATGCGGGGACCGCGCACTGAAGCTTTCTTT. This gives the protein CASSMRGPRTEAFF.